In its sample, the clone carrying this T cell receptor (beta chain) was seen many times. Genomic DNA was employed as the template in profiling TCR beta VDJ and CDR3. Via MiXCR, TCRdb re-called the reads, giving one row per CDR3 protein. The table records some 200,000 distinct CDR3 sequences, approximately 35% of them present only once. This CDR3 is built from 16 residues. V trimming: 2 bases; J trimming: 7 bases; junction bases outside the gene matches: 8. CDR1 and CDR2 from the germline V gene are ENHRY and SYGVKD. This sample is drawn from a study of CD8+CD57+ T cells in acquired aplastic anemia. The sequence derives from a human donor in good health, serving as a control. Sequenced input: sorted CD4+, CD8+, or CD8+CD57+ T cells (not recorded which) from PBMCs. The chain is built from TRBV10-3 and TRBJ2-1, with 10 bases aligning to TRBD1. This CDR3 reads CAISEPGQGVGNEQFF. The CDR3 DNA sequence: TGTGCCATCAGTGAGCCTGGACAGGGGGTAGGTAATGAGCAGTTCTTC.